The sequence of this T cell receptor beta chain was determined in a study of tumor and adjacent non-tumor tissue in lung cancer (dated by TCRdb to about 2018). With regard to the full study: The cohort included some twelve adenocarcinoma, 2 squamous cell carcinoma and 1 small cell lung cancer patients. The 15 or so patients were aged roughly 30 to 85 years, included 10 men and 5 women, and had TNM stage I to III disease. A total of around 130,000,000 productive TCRbeta reads were generated by sequencing, corresponding to an average of roughly 4.1 million reads per sample. Bulk TCRbeta repertoires were compared between lung tumor tissue and matched distant non-tumor lung tissue obtained from more than 12 lung cancer patients. TCRbeta CDR3 sequencing was performed on 30 to 35 paired specimens, with one tumor sample and one normal lung sample collected per patient.

A word on this clonotype: Which antigen it targets is not known. A read error may produce the germline difference seen at one junction end.

General study outcomes and caveats: Peripheral blood was not sequenced, so blood TCRbeta repertoires were not examined in the lung cancer patients of the study. Neither the sequencing platform nor unique molecular identifiers are mentioned in the methods. TCR diversity was significantly higher in younger patients, and greater tumor TCR diversity was associated with shorter overall survival and shorter disease-free survival. Significantly higher TCR diversity (inverse Simpson) was observed in tumor tissue than in normal lung tissue (431.37 vs 166.20, P = 0.0075, Mann-Whitney U test). The top 100 clones accounted for a significantly larger cumulative portion of the repertoire in normal lung than in tumor tissue. The cohort had only about 16 patients, and the authors noted that larger samples and more detailed clinical data are needed.

Library preparation was by multiplex PCR. The instrument given in TCRdb is Illumina HiSeq 2500. TCRbeta libraries were constructed through three rounds of nested PCR with primers (Table S4) according to protocols modified from ARM-PCR. Before sequencing, PCR products in the 200-500 bp range were cut out of the gel and cleaned up using the QIAquick gel extraction kit. Regarding the original processing steps: Trimmomatic was used to clean the reads, FLASH was used to merge the reads into complete CDR3 sequences, and MiTCR was used to assign the reads to V(D)J germline segments. Clonal diversity was computed as the inverse Simpson's index with VDJtools. In-frame sequences without a premature stop codon were defined as productive reads. TCRdb handled the public reads itself, with Q25 trimming in fastp and clone calling in MiXCR, and kept productive beta chains. Each entry merges the rows of one CDR3 protein and shows their most common DNA and genes. The V and J calls and clone size are TCRdb's, not the authors'. Recorded for this sample are fewer than 150,000 distinct CDR3 sequences; roughly 66% of them occurred a single time. The ten largest clones capture about 20% of the sample.

RNA was extracted from bulk unsorted tissue and checked for quality with a NanoDrop ND-1000 and an Agilent 2100. All donors had newly diagnosed lung cancer, had not received prior chemotherapy, and were admitted for thoracic surgery in China between August and November 2014. Anyone who had undergone radiotherapy or chemotherapy before, or who had another cancer at the same time, was left out of the study. Surgical tissue pieces of about 1-2.3 cm3 were preserved in RNAlater solution and were kept at -80 degrees C until use. The sequence was obtained from a man in his 60s with small cell lung cancer. The sequencing sample was made of lung tumor tissue.

The CDR3: CAGRPGLDWSDTQYF. The DNA sequence is given as TGTGCCGGCAGACCAGGACTAGATTGGTCAGATACGCAGTATTTT. Here the chain combines TRBV4-2 and TRBJ2-3; TRBD2 matches 7 bases in the middle. The CDR3 starts with the cysteine, ends with the phenylalanine, and has 15 residues. Left in the record is the CDR3 DNA by itself, 45 bases read in frame from the first base. CDR1 and CDR2 were assigned from the germline V gene as LGHNA and YNFKEQ.